This is a list of T cell receptor beta chains from one sample in a study of blood T cell repertoires in COVID-19. Clones were read by immunoSEQ multiplex PCR, and TCRdb kept only the in-frame ones, dropping some. The sample holds approximately 18,000 clones, 93% seen once. The sample was peripheral blood. These receptors were taken from a human donor in a cohort sampled during active COVID-19. CDR3s include the opening cysteine and the closing phenylalanine or tryptophan. A D gene is named only where the DNA matches it firmly. For some rows the clone size is stated as once, few or many, or as a class when expanded; others skip it.

15	-	-	TRBV19	TRBJ2-7	CASSIKVQGSSEQYF	TGTGCCAGTAGTATAAAGGTACAGGGCAGTTCCGAGCAGTACTTC
17	TRBD2	-	TRBV19	TRBJ2-1	CASRGLAGGFSRYEQFF	TGTGCCAGTAGGGGACTAGCGGGAGGTTTTAGTCGCTATGAGCAGTTCTTC
14	TRBD1	-	TRBV19	TRBJ1-1	CASSIGGGGPEAFF	TGTGCCAGTAGTATAGGAGGAGGGGGCCCTGAAGCTTTCTTT
13	-	once	TRBV28	TRBJ1-2	CASSFIGQGGYTF	TGTGCCAGCAGTTTTATCGGGCAGGGGGGCTACACCTTC
17	TRBD1	-	TRBV4-2	TRBJ2-2	CASSQKAGQGAQGELFF	TGTGCCAGCAGCCAAAAGGCAGGACAGGGGGCCCAGGGGGAGCTGTTTTTT
15	TRBD1	once	TRBV27	TRBJ1-5	CASSPDRVSNQPQHF	TGTGCCAGCAGTCCCGACAGGGTTAGCAATCAGCCCCAGCATTTT
17	TRBD1	-	TRBV2	TRBJ1-5	CASSEGWRGRDNQPQHF	TGTGCCAGCAGTGAAGGGTGGAGGGGGCGAGATAATCAGCCCCAGCATTTT
18	-	-	TRBV7-9	TRBJ2-1	CASSSLAVFRDSYNEQFF	TGTGCCAGCAGCTCTTTAGCGGTTTTCCGAGACTCCTACAATGAGCAGTTCTTC
17	TRBD2	-	TRBV13	TRBJ2-3	CASSSNKGLRGTDTQYF	TGTGCCAGCAGCTCAAACAAGGGACTACGGGGCACAGATACGCAGTATTTT
16	TRBD1	-	TRBV11-2	TRBJ1-2	CASSLEKGPTGAAYTF	TGTGCCAGCAGCTTAGAAAAGGGGCCGACAGGGGCCGCCTACACCTTC
17	-	-	TRBV5-1	TRBJ1-2	CASSLGTIPPSNYGYTF	TGCGCCAGCAGCTTGGGGACAATCCCCCCGAGTAACTATGGCTACACCTTC
13	-	-	TRBV9	TRBJ2-1	CASGEGVWNEQFF	TGTGCCAGTGGCGAGGGGGTGTGGAATGAGCAGTTCTTC
19	-	-	TRBV9	TRBJ1-1	CASSPRTGGAVSKNTEAFF	TGTGCCAGCAGCCCCCGAACGGGGGGGGCCGTTTCGAAGAACACTGAAGCTTTCTTT
13	-	-	TRBV7-2	TRBJ1-5	CASSLQANQPQHF	TGTGCCAGCAGCTTACAGGCCAATCAGCCCCAGCATTTT
12	-	few	TRBV7-9	TRBJ2-3	CASSEWEDTQYF	TGTGCCAGCAGCGAATGGGAGGATACGCAGTATTTT
15	TRBD2	few	TRBV4-2	TRBJ2-7	CASSQGLASLYEQYF	TGTGCCAGCAGCCAGGGACTAGCGTCCCTCTACGAGCAGTACTTC
12	-	once	TRBV18	TRBJ2-7	CASSPKIREKYF	TGTGCCAGCTCACCCAAGATCAGGGAAAAGTACTTC
16	-	-	TRBV19	TRBJ2-1	CASSNGLRASDNEQFF	TGTGCCAGTAGTAACGGACTGAGGGCCTCAGACAATGAGCAGTTCTTC
14	-	-	TRBV30	TRBJ1-4	CAWSDGPLREKLFF	TGTGCCTGGAGTGACGGCCCCCTGAGGGAAAAACTGTTTTTT
14	TRBD2	-	TRBV6-2/TRBV6-3	TRBJ2-7	CASRPSGRSYEQYF	TGTGCCAGCAGGCCTAGCGGGAGATCCTACGAGCAGTACTTC
16	TRBD1	once	TRBV11-2	TRBJ1-1	CASSRDRGQGNTEAFF	TGTGCCAGCAGCAGAGACAGGGGGCAGGGGAACACTGAAGCTTTCTTT
15	TRBD1	-	TRBV24-1	TRBJ2-3	CATSDPGTGTDTQYF	TGTGCCACCAGTGACCCAGGGACAGGTACAGATACGCAGTATTTT
15	-	-	TRBV9	TRBJ2-7	CASSVGVTRRNEQYF	TGTGCCAGCAGCGTAGGGGTGACTAGGAGGAACGAGCAGTACTTC
15	TRBD2	-	TRBV7-9	TRBJ2-7	CASSLQLAGNYEQYF	TGTGCCAGCAGCTTACAACTAGCGGGAAACTACGAGCAGTACTTC